The 16 T cell receptor beta chains given below trace back to one sample, sequenced in a study of T cell clonotyping in hematopoietic cell transplantation (dated by TCRdb to the early 2020s). Receptors were amplified or captured by the immunoSEQ multiplex PCR assay. In its TCRdb copy, this immuneACCESS table keeps in-frame sequences only and misses some clones. Where compared with another copy, unresolved V genes explain less than half of these, and the others have no known cause. This sample is represented by roughly 42,000 clones; 94% of them were singletons. Less than 1% of the sample is in the top ten clones. Sequencing was done on a sample of peripheral blood mononuclear cells. These receptors originate from a woman aged 45-60 years in good health. Some clones in this sample may be carry-over from other donors' samples.

This chain connects TRBV4-1 to TRBJ1-2; 9 bases are shared with TRBD1. The CDR3 contains 15 residues. V was clipped by 1 base and J by 1 base; unmatched bases: 1. Per the germline V gene, CDR1 is MGHRA and CDR2 is YSYEKL. The CDR3 spells CASSQGTGDNYGYTF. CDR3 bases: TGCGCCAGCAGCCAAGGGACAGGGGATAACTATGGCTACACCTTC.

V gene TRBV28 combines with J gene TRBJ1-5; 12 bases agree with TRBD1. Trimming removed 5 bases from V and 7 bases from J; junction bases left unmatched: 6. The germline V gene has CDR1 MDHEN and CDR2 SYDVKM. The CDR3 sequence is 15 residues long. The DNA of the CDR3 is TGTGCCAGCAGTCACCGGGACAGGGGGCCACAGCCCCAGCATTTT. This gives the protein CASSHRDRGPQPQHF.

The rearrangement uses TRBV4-2 and TRBJ1-2, with a possible D match to TRBD1 (6 bases). From germline, CDR1 is LGHNA and CDR2 YNFKEQ. The CDR3 spans 16 residues. The germline V and J ends were trimmed by 0 bases and 4 bases, with 15 bases remaining between them. The CDR3 nucleotides read TGTGCCAGCAGCCAAGAGGGGGGACAACCGTCCTATGGCTACACCTTC. This codes for CASSQEGGQPSYGYTF.

This chain connects TRBV7-2 to TRBJ2-2; D might be TRBD1 (5 bases). V gave up 0 bases and J gave up 4 bases, with 12 bases separating them. This CDR3 has 16 amino acids. Germline CDR1 is SGHTA and CDR2 is FQGNSA. This chain's CDR3 is CASSLASGRATGELFF. In DNA form, the CDR3 reads TGTGCCAGCAGCTTAGCGAGTGGCAGGGCCACCGGGGAGCTGTTTTTT.

V is TRBV7-8 and J is TRBJ1-5; 8 bases map to TRBD1. J gave up 4 bases and V 5 bases, and 4 bases lay outside the gene matches. There are 14 residues in the CDR3. CDR1 and CDR2 (germline): SGHVS, FQNEAQ. The CDR3 here is CASSIGTGNQPQHF. CDR3 bases: TGTGCCAGCAGCATAGGGACAGGTAATCAGCCCCAGCATTTT.

The V and J genes are TRBV28 and TRBJ2-7, with unresolved D. Germline CDR1 is MDHEN and CDR2 is SYDVKM. The length of the CDR3 is 11 residues. V lost 5 bases and J 5 bases, leaving 7 bases between the germline ends. The CDR3 loop reads CASSDTHEQYF. The CDR3 nucleotides read TGTGCCAGCAGTGATACGCACGAGCAGTACTTC.

This rearrangement joins TRBV30 to TRBJ2-2, with D perhaps being TRBD1 or TRBD2 (5 bases each). V was pared by 8 bases and J by 4 bases, with 14 bases between. Per the germline V gene, CDR1 is GTSNPN and CDR2 is SVGIG (reference sequence). The CDR3 extends over 13 amino acids. The CDR3 coding sequence is TGTGCCCCCCCCGGGACCCTCACCGGGGAGCTGTTTTTT. Translating it yields CAPPGTLTGELFF.

This rearrangement joins TRBV27 to TRBJ2-1; D ambiguous. Germline V CDR1 and CDR2: MNHEY, SMNVEV (reference sequence). V was cut by 7 bases and J by 0 bases, with 13 bases left in between. This CDR3 region has 15 residues. CDR3 loop: CASIRTYSSYNEQFF. In DNA, the CDR3 is TGTGCCAGCATACGGACGTATAGCTCCTACAATGAGCAGTTCTTC.

V and J are TRBV7-9 and TRBJ1-2; TRBD1 matches 7 bases. Germline CDR1 is SEHNR and CDR2 is FQNEAQ (reference sequence). The CDR3 has 14 residues. V lost 5 bases to trimming and J lost 3 bases; unmatched junction nucleotides: 6. In DNA form, the CDR3 reads TGTGCCAGCAGCCGGGACAGTAACGACTATGGCTACACCTTC. Translation gives CASSRDSNDYGYTF.

The genes are TRBV7-3 and TRBJ2-2; D unresolved. Germline assignment: CDR1 SGHTA and CDR2 FQGTGA. V lost 5 bases, J lost 7 bases, and 8 bases lay in between. The CDR3 runs 12 residues. CDR3 loop: CASSLLNGELFF. The CDR3, as DNA: TGTGCCAGCAGCCTCCTGAACGGGGAGCTGTTTTTT.

J is TRBJ1-1 and V is TRBV19, with TRBD1 identical over 10 bases. V shed 7 bases and J 5 bases; nucleotides not matched to a gene: 7. The germline gives CDR1 LNHDA, CDR2 SQIVND (reference sequence). The CDR3 is made up of 14 amino acids. CDR3 residues: CASTRTGGDTEAFF. The CDR3 bases are TGTGCCAGTACCCGGACAGGGGGTGATACTGAAGCTTTCTTT.

This clone appeared a single time. The chain couples TRBV28 to TRBJ2-2; 12 positions agree with TRBD1. After removal of 1 base from V and 0 bases from J, the junction contained 9 bases not matched to a gene. This CDR3 comprises 20 residues. Germline-derived CDR1 and CDR2 are MDHEN and SYDVKM. CDR3 region: CASSLYGTGGVRANTGELFF. CDR3 nucleotide sequence: TGTGCCAGCAGTTTATACGGGACAGGGGGCGTACGCGCGAACACCGGGGAGCTGTTTTTT.

The V and J genes are TRBV28 and TRBJ1-2; no definite D call. Germline CDR1 reads MDHEN; CDR2 reads SYDVKM. V lost 7 bases to trimming and J lost 4 bases, with 10 bases between them. CDR3 length equals 12 residues. The CDR3 bases are TGTGCCAGCACCGGAGGCGCCTATGGCTACACCTTC. Amino acid sequence: CASTGGAYGYTF.

The V call is TRBV9, the J call TRBJ1-3; TRBD1 might be the D (6 bases). Germline CDR1 reads SGDLS; CDR2 reads YYNGEE. With 0 bases removed from V and 3 bases from J, the gap between germline ends came to 16 bases. The CDR3 runs 17 residues. The CDR3 reads CASSVEVSGALGNTIYF. Written as DNA, the CDR3 is TGTGCCAGCAGCGTAGAAGTTTCAGGGGCGCTTGGAAACACCATATATTTT. The full variable domain, in which reference TRBV9 and TRBJ1-3 provide the parts outside the CDR3, is DSGVTQTPKHLITATGQRVTLRCSPRSGDLSVYWYQQSLDQGLQFLIQYYNGEERAKGNILERFSAQQFPDLHSELNLSSLELGDSALYFCASSVEVSGALGNTIYFGEGSWLTVV.

V gene TRBV4-2 combines with J gene TRBJ2-3, with D maybe TRBD2 (5 bases). The CDR3 extends over 17 amino acids. Germline V gives CDR1 LGHNA, CDR2 YNFKEQ. Trimming took off 1 base at V and 0 bases at J, with 14 bases between the two ends. The DNA for the CDR3 is TGTGCCAGCAGCCAAGCCGGCGGCGGGTTTAGCACAGATACGCAGTATTTT. The encoded protein is CASSQAGGGFSTDTQYF.

This clone appeared once. This chain connects TRBV2 to TRBJ1-2; D is possibly TRBD1 (5 bases). V gave up 6 bases and J gave up 3 bases, with 14 bases separating them. Germline V gene data show CDR1 as SNHLY and CDR2 as FYNNEI. The CDR3 spans 14 residues. CDR3 in amino acids: CASSKGGADYGYTF. DNA of the CDR3: TGTGCCAGCAGCAAGGGAGGGGCTGACTATGGCTACACCTTC.